The entry below gives a single T cell receptor (beta chain) sequence along with its context. The V gene's germline CDR1 is MNHEY and CDR2 SVGAGI. The V segment lost 6 bases and the J segment 6 bases; nucleotides outside the gene matches: 6. The CDR3 has 15 residues. Recruits, aged roughly 18 to 90 years, lived in 20 to 30 US areas. Symptom resolution, clearance, or two negative PCRs marked the recovered donors of Cohort 3. The data were taken from a study of blood T cell repertoires in COVID-19. Assay used: immunoSEQ multiplex PCR; TCRdb lists only in-frame clones, some missing. The data show roughly 400,000 clones, with about 92% seen just once and 0.55% to 0.75% held by the top ten.

The rearrangement links TRBV6-5 to TRBJ2-2, with 11 bases fitting TRBD1. Material for sequencing was PBMCs or T cells enriched from blood (not recorded which). The TCR was taken from a man aged 18 to 30 who had recovered from COVID-19. The CDR3 DNA sequence: TGTGCCAGCAGACCCCGGGACAGGGGGGCCGGGGAGCTGTTTTTT. Protein: CASRPRDRGAGELFF.